The text below deals with one T cell receptor beta chain. Trimming removed 4 bases at V and 5 bases at J, with 14 bases between. Germline values: CDR1 SGHTA, CDR2 FQGNSA. This CDR3 comprises 14 residues. As handled by the study authors: Estimated nucleated cell counts came from reference gene primer amplification. The repertoire was sequenced with immunoSEQ multiplex PCR; TCRdb's copy has only in-frame clones and lacks some. V and J calls and clone size come straight from that table; D and trimming were deduced from the DNA. The sample lists fewer than 250,000 clones, roughly 79% occurring once. These data come from a study of blood T cell repertoires in COVID-19. The study drew participants aged roughly 18 to 95 years from fewer than 30 US areas. Researchers sorted participants into cohorts using their self-reported clinical history.

Sequencing was carried out using PBMCs or T cells enriched from blood (not recorded which). The clonotype was recovered from a woman aged 50 to 60 with acute COVID-19. The rearrangement uses TRBV7-2 and TRBJ2-5, with a possible D match to TRBD1 (6 bases). This chain's CDR3 is CASSYNRALETQYF. The CDR3 DNA reads as TGTGCCAGCAGCTATAACAGGGCATTGGAGACCCAGTACTTC.